Included here is one TCR beta chain sequence, with context. Reverse transcription of roughly 0.5 to 1 ug RNA used random hexamers. By means of immunoSEQ multiplex PCR, TCR beta CDR3 spanning 54 Vbeta and 13 Jbeta underwent amplification. TCRdb reprocessed the immunoSEQ multiplex PCR reads via MiXCR and lists one record per CDR3 protein. Of approximately 180,000 distinct CDR3 sequences in the sample, more than 85% were seen once. These data belong to a study of CD8 T cells in Susac syndrome. Study information: There were Susac syndrome patients who were therapy-naive at blood draw, others on corticosteroids, and others on intravenous immunoglobulin alone.

V shed 5 bases and J shed 8 bases, with 25 bases lying between them. CDR1 and CDR2 from the germline V gene are SGHTA and FQGNSA. The CDR3 covers 17 residues. This clonotype was obtained from a human donor with Susac syndrome. V usage is TRBV7-2 and J usage is TRBJ2-1; D may be TRBD1 (7 bases). The sequencing sample was made of CD4+ T cells from PBMCs. The chain's CDR3 is CASSLSRGADQGYEQFF. The CDR3 DNA sequence: TGTGCCAGCAGCCTCTCCAGGGGGGCGGACCAGGGCTATGAGCAGTTCTTC.